These T cell receptor beta chains were read from a single sample in a study of shared clonotypes between healthy human individuals. This table comes from immunoSEQ multiplex PCR, and its TCRdb copy is limited to in-frame clones, with some not included. The data hold about 1.5 million clones, with nearly 99% observed a single time. Sequencing used naive CD4+ T cells sorted from blood. The source is a man aged 30-40 years in good health. Each CDR3 is given with its conserved first and last residue. Each record gives: CDR3 length, V gene, D gene, J gene, CDR3 DNA, CDR3 protein. The D gene is left open where the match is weak.

CDR3 length: 15; V gene: TRBV7-2; D gene: TRBD2; J gene: TRBJ2-7; CDR3 DNA: TGTGCCAGCAGCTTAGCGCTAGCGGCCTCCTACGAGCAGTACTTC; CDR3 protein: CASSLALAASYEQYF
CDR3 length: 14; V gene: TRBV30; D gene: NA; J gene: TRBJ2-2; CDR3 DNA: TGTGCCTGGAGGATGGGGTCTAACACCGGGGAGCTGTTTTTT; CDR3 protein: CAWRMGSNTGELFF
CDR3 length: 14; V gene: TRBV27; D gene: NA; J gene: TRBJ1-1; CDR3 DNA: TGTGCCAGCAGTTTTCTAGACAGGAACACTGAAGCTTTCTTT; CDR3 protein: CASSFLDRNTEAFF
CDR3 length: 15; V gene: TRBV7-9; D gene: NA; J gene: TRBJ1-3; CDR3 DNA: TGTGCCAGCAGCTTTTTCTCAGGCTCTGGAAACACCATATATTTT; CDR3 protein: CASSFFSGSGNTIYF
CDR3 length: 15; V gene: TRBV7-9; D gene: NA; J gene: TRBJ2-1; CDR3 DNA: TGTGCCAGCAGCCCTCCGCGTCCTAGGTACAATGAGCAGTTCTTC; CDR3 protein: CASSPPRPRYNEQFF
CDR3 length: 17; V gene: TRBV5-6; D gene: NA; J gene: TRBJ1-5; CDR3 DNA: TGTGCCAGCAGCCGCGGGGCAGAGGGCGAGGGGGGTCAGCCCCAGCATTTT; CDR3 protein: CASSRGAEGEGGQPQHF
CDR3 length: 15; V gene: TRBV6-1; D gene: NA; J gene: TRBJ1-5; CDR3 DNA: TGTGCCAGCAGTGAGGTTCCGGGGACCAATCAGCCCCAGCATTTT; CDR3 protein: CASSEVPGTNQPQHF
CDR3 length: 15; V gene: TRBV9; D gene: NA; J gene: TRBJ2-3; CDR3 DNA: TGTGCCAGCAGCGTGGGAATAACTAGCACAGATACGCAGTATTTT; CDR3 protein: CASSVGITSTDTQYF
CDR3 length: 15; V gene: TRBV7-9; D gene: NA; J gene: TRBJ1-3; CDR3 DNA: TGTGCCAGCAGCTTGTACGGGGAGCACGGAAACACCATATATTTT; CDR3 protein: CASSLYGEHGNTIYF
CDR3 length: 13; V gene: TRBV9; D gene: NA; J gene: TRBJ2-5; CDR3 DNA: TGTGCCAGCAGCGTACGGCGGGAAGAGACCCAGTACTTC; CDR3 protein: CASSVRREETQYF
CDR3 length: 13; V gene: TRBV11-2; D gene: NA; J gene: TRBJ1-3; CDR3 DNA: TGTGCCAGCAGGATAAAAGGGGGAAACACCATATATTTT; CDR3 protein: CASRIKGGNTIYF
CDR3 length: 14; V gene: TRBV6-4; D gene: NA; J gene: TRBJ2-1; CDR3 DNA: TGTGCCAGCAAACTACTCCCTAGTATCGATGAGCAGTTCTTC; CDR3 protein: CASKLLPSIDEQFF
CDR3 length: 12; V gene: TRBV18; D gene: NA; J gene: TRBJ1-1; CDR3 DNA: TGTGCCAGCTCACTGAAAAGTGGGGAAGCTTTCTTT; CDR3 protein: CASSLKSGEAFF
CDR3 length: 16; V gene: TRBV5-6; D gene: NA; J gene: TRBJ2-5; CDR3 DNA: TGTGCCAGCAGCTTGGATCTCGGGGTCCACCAAGAGACCCAGTACTTC; CDR3 protein: CASSLDLGVHQETQYF
CDR3 length: 18; V gene: TRBV6-1; D gene: NA; J gene: TRBJ2-7; CDR3 DNA: TGTGCCAGCAGTGAAGCTCAAGCGGGTAATGCTAAAGTCCACGAGCAGTACTTC; CDR3 protein: CASSEAQAGNAKVHEQYF
CDR3 length: 15; V gene: TRBV18; D gene: TRBD2; J gene: TRBJ2-7; CDR3 DNA: TGTGCCAGCTCACCACTAGCGGGGCTACAGAACGAGCAGTACTTC; CDR3 protein: CASSPLAGLQNEQYF
CDR3 length: 12; V gene: TRBV7-8; D gene: NA; J gene: TRBJ2-7; CDR3 DNA: TGTGCCAGCAGCTTAGGGGGTGACGAGCAGTACTTC; CDR3 protein: CASSLGGDEQYF